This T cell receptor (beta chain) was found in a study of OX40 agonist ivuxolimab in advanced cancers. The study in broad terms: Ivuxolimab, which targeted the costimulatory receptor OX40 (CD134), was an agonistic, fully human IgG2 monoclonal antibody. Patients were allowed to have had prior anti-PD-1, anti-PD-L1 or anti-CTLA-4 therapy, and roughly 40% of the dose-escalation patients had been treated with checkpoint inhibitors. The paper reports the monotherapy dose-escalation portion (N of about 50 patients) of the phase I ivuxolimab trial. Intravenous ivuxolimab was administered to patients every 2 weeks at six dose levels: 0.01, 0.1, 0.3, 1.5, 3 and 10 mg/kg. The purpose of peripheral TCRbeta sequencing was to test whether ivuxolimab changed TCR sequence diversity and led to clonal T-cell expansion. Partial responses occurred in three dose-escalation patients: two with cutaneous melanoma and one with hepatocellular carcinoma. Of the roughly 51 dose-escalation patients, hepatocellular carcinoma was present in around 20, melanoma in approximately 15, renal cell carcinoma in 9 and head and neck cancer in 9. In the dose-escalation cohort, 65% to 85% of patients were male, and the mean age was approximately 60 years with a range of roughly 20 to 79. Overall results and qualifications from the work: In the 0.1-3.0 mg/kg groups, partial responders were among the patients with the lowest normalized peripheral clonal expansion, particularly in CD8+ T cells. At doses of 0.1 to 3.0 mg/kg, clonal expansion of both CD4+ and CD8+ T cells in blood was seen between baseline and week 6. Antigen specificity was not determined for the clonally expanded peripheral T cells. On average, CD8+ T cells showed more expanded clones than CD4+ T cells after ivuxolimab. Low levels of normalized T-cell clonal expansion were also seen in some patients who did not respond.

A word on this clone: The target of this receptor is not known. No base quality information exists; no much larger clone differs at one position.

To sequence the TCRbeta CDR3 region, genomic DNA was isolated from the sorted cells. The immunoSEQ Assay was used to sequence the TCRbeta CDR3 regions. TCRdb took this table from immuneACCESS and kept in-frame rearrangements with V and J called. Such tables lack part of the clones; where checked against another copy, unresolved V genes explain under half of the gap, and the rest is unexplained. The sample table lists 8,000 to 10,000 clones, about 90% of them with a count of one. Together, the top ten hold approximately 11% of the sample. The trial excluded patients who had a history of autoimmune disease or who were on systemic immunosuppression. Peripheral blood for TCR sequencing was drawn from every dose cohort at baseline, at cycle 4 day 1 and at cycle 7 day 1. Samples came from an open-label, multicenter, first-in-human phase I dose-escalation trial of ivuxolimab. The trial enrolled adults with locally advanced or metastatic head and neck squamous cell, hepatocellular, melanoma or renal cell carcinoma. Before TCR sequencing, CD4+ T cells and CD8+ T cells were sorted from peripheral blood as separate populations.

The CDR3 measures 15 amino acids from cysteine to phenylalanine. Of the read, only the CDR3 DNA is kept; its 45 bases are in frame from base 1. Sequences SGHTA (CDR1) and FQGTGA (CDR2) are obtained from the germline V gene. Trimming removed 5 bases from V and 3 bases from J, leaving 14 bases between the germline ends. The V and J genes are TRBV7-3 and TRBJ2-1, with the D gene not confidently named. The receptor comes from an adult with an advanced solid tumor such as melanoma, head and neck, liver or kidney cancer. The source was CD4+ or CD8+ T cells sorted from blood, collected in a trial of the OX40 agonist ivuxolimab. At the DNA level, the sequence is TGTGCCAGCAGCCCTAATCCTCTGGGCTACAATGAGCAGTTCTTC. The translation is CASSPNPLGYNEQFF.